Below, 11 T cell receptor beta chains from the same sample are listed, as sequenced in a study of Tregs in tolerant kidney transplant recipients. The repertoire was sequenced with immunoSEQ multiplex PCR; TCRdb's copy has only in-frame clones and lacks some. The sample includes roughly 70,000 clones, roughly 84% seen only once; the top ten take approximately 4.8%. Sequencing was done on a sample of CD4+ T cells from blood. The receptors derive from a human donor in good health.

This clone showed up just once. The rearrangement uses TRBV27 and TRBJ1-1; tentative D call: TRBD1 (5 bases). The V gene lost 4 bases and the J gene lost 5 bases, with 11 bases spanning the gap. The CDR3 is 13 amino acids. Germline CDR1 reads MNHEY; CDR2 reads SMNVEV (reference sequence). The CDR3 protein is CASSSSRGTEAFF. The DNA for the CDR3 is TGTGCCAGCAGTTCGTCCCGGGGGACTGAAGCTTTCTTT.

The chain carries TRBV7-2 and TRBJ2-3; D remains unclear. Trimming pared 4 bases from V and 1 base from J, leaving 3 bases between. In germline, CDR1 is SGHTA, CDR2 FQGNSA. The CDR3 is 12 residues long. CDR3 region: CASSWRTDTQYF. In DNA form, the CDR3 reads TGTGCCAGCAGCTGGCGCACAGATACGCAGTATTTT.

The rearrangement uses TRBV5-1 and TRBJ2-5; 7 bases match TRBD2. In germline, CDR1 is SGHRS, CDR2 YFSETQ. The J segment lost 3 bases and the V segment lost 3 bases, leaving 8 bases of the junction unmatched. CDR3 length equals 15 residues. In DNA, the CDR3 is TGCGCCAGCAGCTCGCCCTCAGGACTAGAAGAGACCCAGTACTTC. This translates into CASSSPSGLEETQYF.

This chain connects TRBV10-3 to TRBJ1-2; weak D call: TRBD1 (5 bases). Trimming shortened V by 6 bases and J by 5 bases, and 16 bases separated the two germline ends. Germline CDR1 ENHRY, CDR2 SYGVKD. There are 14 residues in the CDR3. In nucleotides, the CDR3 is TGTGCCATCAGGTTCGAAGGGGAATCATATGGCTACACCTTC. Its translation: CAIRFEGESYGYTF.

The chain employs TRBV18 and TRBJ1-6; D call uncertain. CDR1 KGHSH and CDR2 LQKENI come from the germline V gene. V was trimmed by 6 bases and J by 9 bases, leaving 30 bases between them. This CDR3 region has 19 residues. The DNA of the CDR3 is TGTGCCAGCTCCGACCGCACCTTTACCTTCAAGGCTGAGGGTTCACCCCTCCACTTT. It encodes CASSDRTFTFKAEGSPLHF.

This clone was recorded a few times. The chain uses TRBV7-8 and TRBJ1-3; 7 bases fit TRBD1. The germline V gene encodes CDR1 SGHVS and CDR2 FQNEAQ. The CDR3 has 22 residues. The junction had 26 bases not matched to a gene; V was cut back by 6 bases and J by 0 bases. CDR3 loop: CASRGRMTGTNPLQFSGNTIYF. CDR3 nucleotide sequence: TGTGCCAGCAGGGGAAGAATGACAGGGACGAACCCTCTACAATTCTCTGGAAACACCATATATTTT. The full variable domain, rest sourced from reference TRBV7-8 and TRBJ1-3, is GAGVSQSPRYKVAKRGQDVALRCDPISGHVSLFWYQQALGQGPEFLTYFQNEAQLDKSGLPSDRFFAERPEGSVSTLKIQRTQQEDSAVYLCASRGRMTGTNPLQFSGNTIYFGEGSWLTVV.

The CDR3 region has the DNA TGTGCCAGCAGTAACCAGGGGGCGCGAGGCTACACCTTC. It is translated as CASSNQGARGYTF. This rearrangement joins TRBV28 to TRBJ1-2; 8 nucleotides align to TRBD1. CDR1 is MDHEN, CDR2 SYDVKM, per germline. V gave up 5 bases and J gave up 8 bases; unmatched junction bases: 7. This CDR3 is 13 amino acids long.

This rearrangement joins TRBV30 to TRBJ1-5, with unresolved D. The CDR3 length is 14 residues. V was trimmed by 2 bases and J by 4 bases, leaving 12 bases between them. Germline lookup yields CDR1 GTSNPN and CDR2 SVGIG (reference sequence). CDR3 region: CAWSRPGLNQPQHF. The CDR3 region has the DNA TGTGCCTGGAGTAGGCCTGGCTTAAATCAGCCCCAGCATTTT.

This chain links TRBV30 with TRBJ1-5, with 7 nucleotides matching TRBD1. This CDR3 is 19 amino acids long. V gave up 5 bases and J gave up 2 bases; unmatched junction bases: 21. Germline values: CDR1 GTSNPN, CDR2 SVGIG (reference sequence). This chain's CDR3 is CAWVTYGDSNKGGNQPQHF. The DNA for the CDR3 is TGTGCCTGGGTTACTTATGGGGACAGCAATAAAGGGGGCAATCAGCCCCAGCATTTT.

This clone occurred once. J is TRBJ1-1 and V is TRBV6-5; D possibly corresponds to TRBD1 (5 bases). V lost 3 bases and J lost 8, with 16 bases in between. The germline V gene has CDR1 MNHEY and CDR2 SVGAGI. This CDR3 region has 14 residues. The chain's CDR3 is CASSYGAVEEEAFF. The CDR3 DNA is TGTGCCAGCAGTTATGGGGCAGTGGAAGAGGAAGCTTTCTTT.

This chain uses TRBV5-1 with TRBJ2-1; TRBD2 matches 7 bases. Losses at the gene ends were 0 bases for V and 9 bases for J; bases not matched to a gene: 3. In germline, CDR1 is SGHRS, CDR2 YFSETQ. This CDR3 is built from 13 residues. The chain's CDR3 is CASSLGGRGEQFF. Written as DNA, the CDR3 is TGCGCCAGCAGCTTGGGTGGGAGGGGTGAGCAGTTCTTC.